Listed below are T cell receptor beta chains from one sample, sequenced in a study of spatial heterogeneity in lung cancer. TCRdb used MiXCR to reprocess the 5' RACE reads, holding one entry per CDR3 protein. The repertoire has around 40,000 distinct CDR3 sequences, roughly 5% of them found once; the top ten carry just over 25%. The sample consisted of PBMCs, taken at surgery. The receptor set was obtained from a female donor with early-stage non-small cell lung cancer. Both conserved end residues are part of each CDR3. A D gene is named only where the DNA matches it firmly. Clone size is not always given. Where it is, it says once, few, many or a class for expanded clones.

TRBJ1-2 TRBV4-3 . many CASSLSQHYTF TGCGCCAGCAGCCTTTCTCAACATTACACCTTC
TRBJ2-7 TRBV4-3 . many CASSQGGAGAYEQYF TGCGCCAGCAGCCAGGGGGGAGCAGGGGCCTACGAGCAGTACTTC
TRBJ1-2 TRBV20-1 . many CSARVVRRVNYGYTF TGCAGTGCTAGAGTCGTACGCAGGGTTAACTATGGCTACACCTTC
TRBJ2-4 TRBV30 . . CAWSLENIQYF TGTGCCTGGAGTCTAGAAAACATTCAGTACTTC
TRBJ2-1 TRBV3-1 . many CASSLDRFYNEQFF TGTGCCAGCAGCCTCGACAGGTTTTACAATGAGCAGTTCTTC
TRBJ1-5 TRBV6-2/TRBV6-3 TRBD1 many CASSETRKGARGNQPQHF TGTGCCAGCAGCGAGACCCGAAAGGGGGCGCGGGGCAATCAGCCCCAGCATTTT
TRBJ2-2 TRBV7-2 . many CASSSTGSGELFF TGTGCCAGCAGCTCGACAGGTTCGGGGGAGCTGTTTTTT
TRBJ2-1 TRBV5-6 . many CASSLDGPSYNEQFF TGTGCCAGCAGCTTGGACGGGCCGTCCTACAATGAGCAGTTCTTC
TRBJ2-7 TRBV20-1 TRBD2 . CSARRPGTSGGAGQYF TGCAGTGCTAGACGTCCCGGGACTAGCGGGGGGGCCGGGCAGTACTTC
TRBJ1-2 TRBV6-5 TRBD1 many CASSTTGGSYTF TGTGCCAGCAGTACGACAGGGGGGAGCTACACCTTC
TRBJ2-3 TRBV13 TRBD2 many CASSDHTLTGTSGATLYF TGTGCCAGCAGCGACCACACACTTACCGGGACTAGCGGGGCCACCTTGTATTTT
TRBJ1-5 TRBV6-5 . many CASSYTRYSNQPQHF TGTGCCAGCAGTTACACAAGATATAGCAATCAGCCCCAGCATTTT
TRBJ2-7 TRBV5-4 TRBD1 . CASSLVTGSSYEQYF TGTGCCAGCAGCTTGGTGACAGGGAGCTCCTACGAGCAGTACTTC
TRBJ2-3 TRBV5-1 . many CASSLGPESDTQYF TGCGCCAGCAGCCTTGGGCCGGAATCGGATACGCAGTATTTT
TRBJ1-1 TRBV27 . many CASSSAPPTNTEAFF TGTGCCAGCAGTTCCGCCCCCCCCACGAACACTGAAGCTTTCTTT
TRBJ1-5 TRBV6-2/TRBV6-3 TRBD1 few CASSHDLTHRGQVQPQHF TGTGCCAGCAGTCACGACCTTACTCACAGGGGGCAGGTTCAGCCCCAGCATTTT
TRBJ1-1 TRBV5-4 TRBD1 many CASSRGQGFSMGTEAFF TGTGCCAGCAGCCGTGGACAGGGGTTTTCTATGGGCACTGAAGCTTTCTTT
TRBJ1-6 TRBV28 . many CASINSGLTSSGNSPLHF TGTGCCAGCATCAACTCCGGACTGACCTCCTCGGGTAATTCACCCCTCCACTTT
TRBJ1-2 TRBV18 TRBD1 . CASSSRTGEGYGYTF TGTGCCAGCTCATCTCGGACAGGGGAAGGCTATGGCTACACCTTC
TRBJ2-6 TRBV3-1 . . CASSQDRSGANVLTF TGTGCCAGCAGCCAAGATCGCTCTGGGGCCAACGTCCTGACTTTC
TRBJ2-2 TRBV4-2 . many CASSLTGSTGELFF TGTGCCAGCAGCCTCACAGGGTCCACCGGGGAGCTGTTTTTT
TRBJ2-5 TRBV3-1 . . CASSQEEETQYF TGTGCCAGCAGCCAAGAGGAAGAGACCCAGTACTTC
TRBJ1-2 TRBV3-1 . many CASSQDPVYGYTF TGTGCCAGCAGCCAAGATCCCGTCTATGGCTACACCTTC
TRBJ2-1 TRBV7-8 . . CASSARTAQSFNEQFF TGTGCCAGCAGCGCCAGGACAGCACAAAGCTTCAATGAGCAGTTCTTC
TRBJ1-4 TRBV4-1 TRBD1 many CASSQGQGEKLFF TGCGCCAGCAGCCAAGGACAGGGAGAAAAACTGTTTTTT
TRBJ2-1 TRBV7-9 . many CASSVAVSYNEQFF TGTGCCAGCAGCGTAGCGGTCTCCTACAATGAGCAGTTCTTC
TRBJ2-2 TRBV20-1 . many CSATSRVLNTGELFF TGCAGTGCCACAAGCCGGGTCCTGAACACCGGGGAGCTGTTTTTT
TRBJ1-6 TRBV5-4 . many CASSLNPIGNSPLHF TGTGCCAGCAGCTTGAATCCCATAGGAAATTCACCCCTCCACTTT
TRBJ1-1 TRBV18 . few CASSPDAGGAEAFF TGTGCCAGCTCACCAGACGCTGGGGGGGCTGAAGCTTTCTTT
TRBJ2-3 TRBV9 TRBD2 medium-sized CASSPGTSGGRGGRDTQYF TGTGCCAGCAGCCCCGGGACTAGCGGGGGTCGAGGAGGTAGAGATACGCAGTATTTT
TRBJ2-7 TRBV20-1 . many CSASYISSEQYF TGCAGTGCTAGTTACATCTCGTCCGAGCAGTACTTC
TRBJ2-1 TRBV5-5 . . CASSLSLNEQFF TGTGCCAGCAGCTTGTCCCTCAATGAGCAGTTCTTC
TRBJ2-1 TRBV4-3 TRBD2 many CASSQDAHLAGEYNEQFF TGCGCCAGCAGCCAAGACGCACATCTAGCGGGGGAATACAATGAGCAGTTCTTC
TRBJ1-2 TRBV18 . . CASSPVNQSGYTF TGTGCCAGCTCACCGGTCAATCAGAGTGGCTACACCTTC
TRBJ1-2 TRBV7-9 . . CASSSDGFYGYTF TGTGCCAGCAGCTCGGACGGCTTCTATGGCTACACCTTC
TRBJ2-2 TRBV7-9 . . CASSLDTHTGELFF TGTGCCAGCAGCTTAGACACACACACCGGGGAGCTGTTTTTT
TRBJ1-6 TRBV5-1 . many CASSLGSGGNSPLHF TGCGCCAGCAGCTTGGGCTCGGGAGGTAATTCACCCCTCCACTTT
TRBJ2-3 TRBV20-1 . many CSASDRGSLTQYF TGCAGTGCTAGTGACCGGGGGAGTCTCACGCAGTATTTT
TRBJ1-4 TRBV11-2 TRBD1 many CASKPRTTDREVFF TGTGCCAGCAAACCGCGGACCACGGACAGGGAGGTGTTTTTT
TRBJ2-7 TRBV7-2 TRBD2 many CASSPSPLLAGGPRTYEQYF TGTGCCAGCAGCCCTAGTCCGTTACTAGCGGGGGGGCCTCGGACCTACGAGCAGTACTTC
TRBJ2-3 TRBV10-3 TRBD2 many CAISESGRGSTDTQYF TGTGCCATCAGTGAGTCGGGGCGGGGGAGTACAGATACGCAGTATTTT
TRBJ2-3 TRBV9 TRBD2 . CATSRGSSTDTQYF TGTGCCACTTCGCGGGGGTCTAGCACAGATACGCAGTATTTT
TRBJ2-7 TRBV4-2 TRBD2 . CASSQDPASGGAYEQYF TGTGCCAGCAGCCAAGATCCGGCTAGCGGGGGGGCTTACGAGCAGTACTTC
TRBJ2-1 TRBV19 . many CATLNGGRNGYEQFF TGTGCCACCCTAAACGGGGGTCGAAACGGTTATGAGCAGTTCTTC
TRBJ2-6 TRBV18 . . CASSPKRGTGANVLTF TGTGCCAGCTCACCAAAGAGGGGGACTGGGGCCAACGTCCTGACTTTC
TRBJ1-1 TRBV5-1 . few CASSFDPWRLEAFF TGCGCCAGCAGCTTCGATCCATGGCGACTTGAAGCTTTCTTT
TRBJ2-1 TRBV6-2/TRBV6-3 TRBD2 many CASSPMRSGGLYEQFF TGTGCCAGCAGTCCCATGAGAAGCGGGGGCTTGTATGAGCAGTTCTTC
TRBJ2-1 TRBV6-6 TRBD1 . CASRRRQGSDNEQFF TGTGCCAGCAGACGCCGACAGGGATCGGACAATGAGCAGTTCTTC
TRBJ2-1 TRBV5-1 . many CASSLDPSVNEQFF TGCGCCAGCAGCTTGGATCCTAGCGTGAATGAGCAGTTCTTC
TRBJ1-2 TRBV28 . many CAISNYGYTF TGTGCAATATCTAACTATGGCTACACCTTC
TRBJ2-7 TRBV6-5 . many CASSYSGEAHSYEQYF TGTGCCAGCAGTTACTCGGGAGAGGCGCACTCCTACGAGCAGTACTTC
TRBJ2-7 TRBV24-1 . few CATSRGEQYF TGTGCCACCAGTCGTGGGGAGCAGTACTTC
TRBJ1-6 TRBV27 . many CASSIQTGENSPLHF TGTGCCAGCAGTATACAGACTGGGGAGAATTCACCCCTCCACTTT
TRBJ1-5 TRBV20-1 . . CSARFQGGGNQPQHF TGCAGTGCTAGATTCCAGGGCGGGGGGAATCAGCCCCAGCATTTT
TRBJ2-3 TRBV5-1 . few CASSLSGQNLDTQYF TGCGCCAGCAGCTTATCTGGACAGAATTTGGATACGCAGTATTTT
TRBJ1-1 TRBV7-9 . many CASSLLGYTEAFF TGTGCCAGCAGCTTACTGGGTTACACTGAAGCTTTCTTT
TRBJ2-2 TRBV7-3 . medium-sized CASSLNRASVGELFF TGTGCCAGCAGCTTAAATAGGGCAAGTGTCGGGGAGCTGTTTTTT